A selection of T cell receptor beta chains follows, all from one sample in a study of human T cells and chemical hapten exposure. TCRdb reprocessed the RACE reads with MiXCR, giving one entry per CDR3 protein. The table lists just under 350,000 distinct CDR3 sequences, around 7% of them singletons. The sequenced sample was whole blood, obtained in connection with sensitization to the hapten diphenylcyclopropenone (DPC). These receptors all stem from a woman younger than 35 with alopecia areata. Some clones in this sample may be carry-over from other donors' samples. Both conserved end residues are part of each CDR3. The D gene is left open where the match is weak. Size is omitted from some rows. Given values are once, few, many or a class for expanded clones.

cdr3_length,j_call,v_call,clone_size,d_call,cdr3_nt,cdr3_aa
15,TRBJ2-3,TRBV7-9,few,NA,TGTGCCAGCAGCTTATCAAACACGGGGGAAGATACGCAGTATTTT,CASSLSNTGEDTQYF
14,TRBJ2-5,TRBV5-1,many,NA,TGCGCCAGCAGCGGGGCAGCCTTGGGCGAGACCCAGTACTTC,CASSGAALGETQYF
14,TRBJ2-2,TRBV6-2/TRBV6-3,few,NA,TGTGCCAGCAGTTCGGCAGCGGGCGTTGGGGAGCTGTTTTTT,CASSSAAGVGELFF
15,TRBJ2-3,TRBV6-1,NA,TRBD2,TGTGCCAGCACCCTACTAGCGGGGGGGCAAGATACGCAGTATTTT,CASTLLAGGQDTQYF
15,TRBJ1-6,TRBV4-2,NA,NA,TGTGCCAGCAGCCAAGAATTCCGAAACAGGGCGCCCCTCCACTTT,CASSQEFRNRAPLHF
13,TRBJ1-3,TRBV4-3,NA,NA,TGCGCCAGCAGCCAAGATGGGGGACACACCATATATTTT,CASSQDGGHTIYF
21,TRBJ2-6,TRBV5-6,NA,TRBD2,TGTGCCAGCAGCTCCCTTTTGCTAGCGGGGGCCTCCGATTCTGGGGCCAACGTCCTGACTTTC,CASSSLLLAGASDSGANVLTF
15,TRBJ1-1,TRBV13,NA,NA,TGTGCCAGCAGCTTAGGTGGGGACGTGGGGACTGAAGCTTTCTTT,CASSLGGDVGTEAFF
19,TRBJ2-3,TRBV15,many,TRBD2,TGTGCCACCAGCAGCGGGAGCCCCTTAGCGGGGGGGCGGGGAGATACGCAGTATTTT,CATSSGSPLAGGRGDTQYF
12,TRBJ2-1,TRBV6-2/TRBV6-3,NA,NA,TGTGCCAGCAGTTTATTCTTCGATGAGCAGTTCTTC,CASSLFFDEQFF
15,TRBJ1-5,TRBV18,few,NA,TGTGCCAGCTCACCACAGGAAGGGATCAATCAGCCCCAGCATTTT,CASSPQEGINQPQHF
16,TRBJ1-5,TRBV6-5,few,TRBD1,TGTGCCAGCAGAGGACAGGGGGCTTATAGCAATCAGCCCCAGCATTTT,CASRGQGAYSNQPQHF
21,TRBJ2-6,TRBV21-1,NA,NA,TGTGCCAGCGGGAAGGGGGCGGCAGGCACAGGGACTAAGGCTGGGGCCAACGTCCTGACTTTC,CASGKGAAGTGTKAGANVLTF
12,TRBJ1-1,TRBV5-5,NA,NA,TGTGCCAGCCGTTTACAGGAGGGCGAAGCTTTCTTT,CASRLQEGEAFF
14,TRBJ2-7,TRBV20-1,few,NA,TGCAGTGCTAATGACGCAGGCCCGCCATACGAGCAGTACTTC,CSANDAGPPYEQYF
14,TRBJ1-1,TRBV7-2,few,NA,TGTGCCAGCAGCTTAGGCCGGGAGTGGGGGGAAGCTTTCTTT,CASSLGREWGEAFF
11,TRBJ1-1,TRBV7-9,NA,NA,TGTGCCAGCACCCCCGGGACTGAAGCTTTCTTT,CASTPGTEAFF
13,TRBJ1-1,TRBV5-1,few,NA,TGCGCCAGCAGCTCCCTCGGGGGGAATGAAGCTTTCTTT,CASSSLGGNEAFF
14,TRBJ1-2,TRBV15,few,NA,TGTGCCACCAGCAGAGACGGCGGTACCTATGGCTACACCTTC,CATSRDGGTYGYTF
15,TRBJ2-5,TRBV7-2,NA,NA,TGTGCCAGCAGTCCCCGACCGGGACCTAAAGAGACCCAGTACTTC,CASSPRPGPKETQYF